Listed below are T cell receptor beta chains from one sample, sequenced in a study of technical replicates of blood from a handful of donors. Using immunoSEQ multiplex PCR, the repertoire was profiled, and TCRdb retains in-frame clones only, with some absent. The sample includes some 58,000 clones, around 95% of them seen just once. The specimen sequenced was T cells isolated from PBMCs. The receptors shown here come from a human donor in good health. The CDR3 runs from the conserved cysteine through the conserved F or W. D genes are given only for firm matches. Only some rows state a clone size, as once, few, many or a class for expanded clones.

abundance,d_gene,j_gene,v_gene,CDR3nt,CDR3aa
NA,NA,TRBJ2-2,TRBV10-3,TGTGCCATCAGTGACTCCACGGTCACCGGGGAGCTGTTTTTT,CAISDSTVTGELFF
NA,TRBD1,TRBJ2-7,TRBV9,TGTGCCAGCAGCGTAGAGGGTTGGACAGGGGCATCGGGCGAGCAGTACTTC,CASSVEGWTGASGEQYF
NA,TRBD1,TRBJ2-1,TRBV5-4,TGTGCCAGCAGCTTGTTAGGGACAGGGGACCCCTACAATGAGCAGTTCTTC,CASSLLGTGDPYNEQFF
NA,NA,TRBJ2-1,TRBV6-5,TGTGCCAGCAGTCAGGACTACAATGAGCAGTTCTTC,CASSQDYNEQFF
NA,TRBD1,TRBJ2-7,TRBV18,TGTGCCAGCTCACCAACCGGGACAGCCTACGAGCAGTACTTC,CASSPTGTAYEQYF
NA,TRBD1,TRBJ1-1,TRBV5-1,TGCGCCAGCGCGACAGGGACGATGAACACTGAAGCTTTCTTT,CASATGTMNTEAFF
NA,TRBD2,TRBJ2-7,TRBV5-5,TGTGCCAGCAGCCAGACTAGCTGGGCCGAGCAGTACTTC,CASSQTSWAEQYF
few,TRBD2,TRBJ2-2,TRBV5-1,TGCGCCAGCAGCTTGTTGGGAGGGACGAACACCGGGGAGCTGTTTTTT,CASSLLGGTNTGELFF
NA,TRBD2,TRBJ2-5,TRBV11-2,TGTGCCAGCAGACCAGGACTAGCGGGAGCAGAGACCCAGTACTTC,CASRPGLAGAETQYF
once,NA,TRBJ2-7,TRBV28,TGTGCCAGCAGTTTATCCGCCAGGGGAGTGAACTACGAGCAGTACTTC,CASSLSARGVNYEQYF
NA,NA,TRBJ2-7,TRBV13,TGTGCCAGCAGCTTTGCTAGCCCGAGTGAGCAGTACTTC,CASSFASPSEQYF
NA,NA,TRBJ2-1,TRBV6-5,TGTGCCAGCAGTTACTCGTCCGTTAGCTCCTACAATGAGCAGTTCTTC,CASSYSSVSSYNEQFF
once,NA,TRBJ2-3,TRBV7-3,TGTGCCAGCTCCCCATGGGGGGGGCAGGCAGATACGCAGTATTTT,CASSPWGGQADTQYF
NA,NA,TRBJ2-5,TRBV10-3,TGTGCCATCAGTTCTTCAGACACCCAACCGGAAGAGACCCAGTACTTC,CAISSSDTQPEETQYF
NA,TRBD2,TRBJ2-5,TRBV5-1,TGCGCCAGCAGCTTGACGCGGGGGGTTGGGGAGACCCAGTACTTC,CASSLTRGVGETQYF
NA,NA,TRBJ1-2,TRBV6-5,TGTGCCAGCAGTTATAAGCCGAGGGCAGGAGCTTATGGCTACACCTTC,CASSYKPRAGAYGYTF
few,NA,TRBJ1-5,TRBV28,TGTGCCAGCACCAGCGGGGGCAATCAGCCCCAGCATTTT,CASTSGGNQPQHF
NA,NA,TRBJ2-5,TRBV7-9,TGTGCCAGCAGCGTCTCAGGGAAAGATGAATTAGAGACCCAGTACTTC,CASSVSGKDELETQYF
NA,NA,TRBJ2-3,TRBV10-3,TGTGCCATCAGTGAGTCATTAAACCTAAGCACAGATACGCAGTATTTT,CAISESLNLSTDTQYF
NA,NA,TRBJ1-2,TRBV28,TGTGCCAGCAGTTTTATGAGCACAGGGCGCTATGGCTACACCTTC,CASSFMSTGRYGYTF
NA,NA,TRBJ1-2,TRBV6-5,TGTGCCAGCAGTTCCTTTTACAGAAACTCAGGGTATGGCTACACCTTC,CASSSFYRNSGYGYTF
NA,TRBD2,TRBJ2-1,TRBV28,TGTGCCAGCAGTTTAGGCGGGCTAGCGGGAGATTATGAGCAGTTCTTC,CASSLGGLAGDYEQFF
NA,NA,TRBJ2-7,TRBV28,TGTGCCAGCAGTGTACAGGGATACGAGCAGTACTTC,CASSVQGYEQYF
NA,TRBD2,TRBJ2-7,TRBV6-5,TGTGCCAGCAGGGAACTAGCGAAAAAAACCACCGAGCAGTACTTC,CASRELAKKTTEQYF
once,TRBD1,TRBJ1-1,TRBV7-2,TGTGCCAGCAGACCCGGGACAGCGCACACTGAAGCTTTCTTT,CASRPGTAHTEAFF
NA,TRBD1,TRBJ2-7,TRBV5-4,TGTGCCAGCAGCCGGGACAGGGTATACGAGCAGTACTTC,CASSRDRVYEQYF
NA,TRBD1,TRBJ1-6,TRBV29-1,TGCAGCGTTGAGACAGGGGGATATAATTCACCCCTCCACTTT,CSVETGGYNSPLHF
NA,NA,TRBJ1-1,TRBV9,TGTGCCAGCAGCGTAGGATCCGGGAGAAACACTGAAGCTTTCTTT,CASSVGSGRNTEAFF
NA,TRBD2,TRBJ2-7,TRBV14,TGTGCCAGCAGGGGACTAGACGACTACGAGCAGTACTTC,CASRGLDDYEQYF